These 3 T cell receptor beta chains were all obtained from the same sample, sequenced in a study of blood T cell repertoires in COVID-19. Libraries were prepared by immunoSEQ multiplex PCR; TCRdb keeps only in-frame clonotypes and omits some of them. The sample shows about 120,000 clones, less than 85% of them seen only once. The sample was peripheral blood. The receptors were gathered from a man aged 45 to 65 with acute or convalescent COVID-19.

The CDR3 DNA follows: TGCGCCAGCAGCGAGGGCCCGAACACTGAAGCTTTCTTT. Residues: CASSEGPNTEAFF. This chain links TRBV5-1 with TRBJ1-1; D is uncertain. The CDR3 spans 13 residues. CDR1 SGHRS and CDR2 YFSETQ come from the germline V gene. V lost 4 bases, J lost 1 base, and 8 bases lay in between.

The genes are TRBV7-2 and TRBJ2-2; the D gene is possibly TRBD2 (6 bases). The V end was cut by 5 bases, the J end by 0 bases, with 16 bases between. This CDR3 is 17 amino acids long. Germline values: CDR1 SGHTA, CDR2 FQGNSA. Written as DNA, the CDR3 is TGTGCCAGCAGCCCCGGGAGACGGGGGACGAACACCGGGGAGCTGTTTTTT. It is translated as CASSPGRRGTNTGELFF.

The chain has TRBV6-5 and TRBJ2-2, with a weak D call TRBD1 (6 bases). The V gene's germline CDR1 is MNHEY and CDR2 SVGAGI. The V end lost 3 bases, the J end lost 5 bases, and 16 bases lay between the germline ends. This CDR3 has 16 residues. The CDR3 region is CASSYQVRGTTGELFF. CDR3 DNA: TGTGCCAGCAGTTATCAGGTCAGGGGCACGACCGGGGAGCTGTTTTTT.